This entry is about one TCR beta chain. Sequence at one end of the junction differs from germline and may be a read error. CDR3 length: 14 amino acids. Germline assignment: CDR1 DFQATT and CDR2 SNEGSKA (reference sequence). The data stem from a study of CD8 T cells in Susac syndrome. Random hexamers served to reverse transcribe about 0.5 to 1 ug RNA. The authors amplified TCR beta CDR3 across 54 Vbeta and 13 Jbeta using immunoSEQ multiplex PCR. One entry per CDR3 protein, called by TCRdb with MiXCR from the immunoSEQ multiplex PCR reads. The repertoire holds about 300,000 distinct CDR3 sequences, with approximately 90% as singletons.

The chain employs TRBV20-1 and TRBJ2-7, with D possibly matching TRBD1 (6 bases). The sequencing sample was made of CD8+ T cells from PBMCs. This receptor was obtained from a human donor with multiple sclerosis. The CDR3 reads CGARDPGVSYEQYF. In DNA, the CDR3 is TGCGGTGCTAGAGACCCAGGGGTCTCCTACGAGCAGTACTTC.